The 29 T cell receptor beta chains in this list originate from one sample, sequenced in a study of tumor and adjacent non-tumor tissue in lung cancer (dated by TCRdb to 2016 to 2018). Receptors were amplified or captured by multiplex PCR. The instrument was an Illumina HiSeq 2500. TCRbeta libraries were constructed through three rounds of nested PCR with primers (Table S4) according to protocols modified from ARM-PCR. The public sequencing data were trimmed at Q25 with fastp and processed into clonotypes with MiXCR by TCRdb, which kept only in-frame beta chains. Rows with one shared CDR3 protein collapse into an entry with the most common genes and DNA. For this sample there are about 78,000 distinct CDR3 sequences; around 85% appear just once. More than 10% of the sample is taken by the ten largest. RNA was extracted from bulk unsorted tissue and checked for quality with a NanoDrop ND-1000 and an Agilent 2100.

Sequencing was performed on lung tumor tissue. The receptors shown here come from a woman aged 45-65 years with non-small cell lung cancer.

Concerning this clonotype itself: The junction differs from germline at one of its ends, possibly a read error. This sequence joins TRBV4-1 and TRBJ1-1; possibly TRBD1 for D (6 bases). The CDR3 runs to 16 residues. CDR1 is MGHRA and CDR2 is YSYEKL in the germline V gene. The CDR3 here is CASRQNLYRVGTEAFF. CDR3 DNA: TGCGCGAGCAGGCAAAATCTCTACAGGGTCGGCACTGAAGCTTTCTTT.

Concerning this clonotype itself: The CDR3 ends on some other residue instead of the conserved phenylalanine or tryptophan, so this is likely a read error. The V and J genes are TRBV29-1 and TRBJ2-2; D may be TRBD1 (6 bases). Germline V gene lookup returns CDR1 SQVTM and CDR2 ANQGSEA. The CDR3 length is 15 residues. V was cut by 0 bases and J by 2 bases, with 10 bases left in between. The CDR3 protein is CSVEDRGRNTGELFL. The CDR3 nucleotides read TGCAGCGTTGAAGACAGGGGAAGAAACACCGGGGAGCTGTTTTTA.

The rearrangement uses TRBV6-1 and TRBJ2-7; a weak D match, TRBD2 (5 bases). The CDR3 has 12 amino acids. The V gene's germline CDR1 is MNHNS and CDR2 SASEGT. Trimming left V 9 bases short and J 6 bases short, with 15 bases between. The CDR3 region is CASSEPASEQYF. Here the CDR3 DNA reads TGTGCCAGTAGCGAACCCGCGTCCGAGCAGTACTTC.

Concerning this clonotype: A read error may produce the germline difference seen at one junction end. The chain is built from TRBV4-2 and TRBJ1-2; no firm D call. Looked up from germline, CDR1 is LGHNA and CDR2 is YNFKEQ. The CDR3 contains 17 residues. CDR3 nucleotide sequence: TGTGCAAGCAGCCAAGATTCCGCCCATGGTGGATACTATGACTACACCTTC. Its protein product is CASSQDSAHGGYYDYTF.

As for this clonotype: At one end, the junction sequence differs from germline, possibly due to a read error. CDR3 protein: CASGRTGPKIYEQHF. The CDR3 DNA is TGCGCCAGCGGGAGGACAGGGCCTAAGATCTACGAGCAGCACTTC. This sequence joins TRBV10-2 and TRBJ2-7; 8 bases fit TRBD1. The CDR3 covers 15 residues. Germline CDR1 WSHSY, CDR2 SAAADI.

Turning to this clonotype: At one end, the junction sequence differs from germline, possibly due to a read error. The chain recombines TRBV11-1 with TRBJ2-5; D may correspond to TRBD1 or TRBD2 (5 bases each). The CDR3 runs to 15 residues. The germline gives CDR1 SGHAT, CDR2 FQDESV (reference sequence). The CDR3 sequence: CTSSPGPVVQETQYF. Here the CDR3 DNA reads TGTACCAGCAGCCCGGGACCAGTGGTTCAAGAGACGCAGTACTTC.

A remark on this clonotype: The junction departs from germline at one end; a sequencing error may be responsible. The rearrangement joins TRBV20-1 to TRBJ2-7; D unclear. Germline CDR1 and CDR2: DFQATT and SNEGSKA (reference sequence). This CDR3 is built from 13 residues. DNA for the CDR3: TGCAGTGCTAGTGGGCGAGAGTACGTCGAGGAGTACTTC. Protein: CSASGREYVEEYF.

This chain joins TRBV29-1 and TRBJ1-2; D not resolved. Germline assignment: CDR1 SQVTM and CDR2 ANQGSEA. Between the trimmed V and J ends, which lost 4 bases and 6 bases, there was a span of 18 bases. The CDR3 sequence is 14 residues long. In nucleotides, the CDR3 is TGCAGCGTTGGTCCCTTGTGGGCCATCGATGGCTACACCTTC. Residues: CSVGPLWAIDGYTF.

With respect to this clonotype: Germline is not matched at one junction end, which may reflect a read error. The genes are TRBV6-1 and TRBJ2-1; 8 nucleotides line up with TRBD2. The V gene's germline CDR1 is MNHNS and CDR2 SASEGT. The CDR3 totals 12 residues. The CDR3 nucleotides read TGTGTCAGCGGTAAGGGGACTAGGGGACTGTTCTTC. It is translated as CVSGKGTRGLFF.

As for this clonotype: Sequence at one end of the junction differs from germline and may be a read error. The rearrangement joins TRBV4-2 to TRBJ2-5; D gene uncertain. The CDR3 has 15 residues. Looked up from germline, CDR1 is LGHNA and CDR2 is YNFKEQ. The CDR3 loop reads CANSQIFGMEETEYF. CDR3 DNA sequence: TGTGCCAACAGCCAAATCTTCGGCATGGAAGAGACCGAGTACTTC.

Comments on this clonotype: The junction and the germline gene differ at one end; a read error may be behind it. The V and J genes are TRBV20-1 and TRBJ2-5; possibly TRBD1 for D (6 bases). Looked up from germline, CDR1 is DFQATT and CDR2 is SNEGSKA (reference sequence). The CDR3 runs 13 residues. The CDR3 coding sequence is TGCAGTGCTAGATTGGACAGTCGAGAGACCCACTATTTC. This sequence encodes CSARLDSRETHYF.

The V gene is TRBV11-2, the J gene TRBJ2-7; D is unclear. This CDR3 spans 15 amino acids. Trimming shortened V by 2 bases and J by 13 bases, and 24 bases separated the two germline ends. Germline CDR1 SGHAT, CDR2 FQNNGV. The CDR3, as DNA: TGTGCCAGCAGCTTATCTCCGAGTCCCTCATACGAGAACTACTTC. Its protein product is CASSLSPSPSYENYF.

As regards this clonotype: One end of the junction does not line up with germline, which may come from a read error. The gene calls are TRBV4-1 and TRBJ2-7; TRBD1 matches at 8 bases. This CDR3 contains 17 residues. Germline V CDR1 and CDR2: MGHRA, YSYEKL. As DNA, the CDR3 is TGCGCCAGCAGCCAAGAAAGGATTGGGACAGGCTTATACGAGCAGTGCTTC. This codes for CASSQERIGTGLYEQCF.

This clonotype was observed a few times. One end of the junction varies from germline; a read error may be responsible. V and J are TRBV20-1 and TRBJ2-5; no reliable D call. Germline V gives CDR1 DFQATT, CDR2 SNEGSKA (reference sequence). The length of the CDR3 is 12 residues. The CDR3 DNA follows: TGCAGTGTTAGTATCTCCCAAGAGACCCGGTACTTC. Protein: CSVSISQETRYF.

J is TRBJ2-2 and V is TRBV7-9, with D unclear. Germline lookup yields CDR1 SEHNR and CDR2 FQNEAQ (reference sequence). V lost 6 bases, J lost 1 base, and 9 bases lay in between. The CDR3 is made up of 14 amino acids. The CDR3 loop reads CASSYERNTGELFF. Written as DNA, the CDR3 is TGTGCCAGCAGTTATGAACGGAACACCGGGGAGCTGTTTTTT.

The V and J genes are TRBV20-1 and TRBJ2-7; weak D call: TRBD2 (6 bases). Trimming removed 4 bases from V and 4 bases from J, with 14 bases in between. There are 13 residues in the CDR3. The germline V gene encodes CDR1 DFQATT and CDR2 SNEGSKA (reference sequence). DNA for the CDR3: TGCAGTGCTAACGGGGGTGACTATTACGAGCAGTACTTC. It yields the protein CSANGGDYYEQYF.

This clonotype has more than one count but fewer than ten. The junction departs from germline at one end; a sequencing error may be responsible. The V gene is TRBV11-2, the J gene TRBJ1-2; a possible D gene is TRBD1 (5 bases). CDR1 is SGHAT and CDR2 is FQNNGV in the germline V gene. The CDR3 contains 13 residues. The CDR3 here is CANSLDMGDGYTF. As DNA, the CDR3 is TGTGCCAACAGCCTAGATATGGGGGATGGCTACACGTTC. The whole variable domain, remainder taken from reference TRBV11-2 and TRBJ1-2, is EAGVAQSPRYKIIEKRQSVAFWCNPISGHATLYWYQQILGQGPKLLIQFQNNGVVDDSQLPKDRFSAERLKGVDSTLKIQPAKLEDSAVYLCANSLDMGDGYTFGSGTRLTVV.

As regards this clonotype: The final CDR3 position lacks the conserved phenylalanine or tryptophan, pointing to a likely read error. The rearrangement links TRBV28 to TRBJ1-1; D ambiguous. The germline CDR1 and CDR2 sequences are MDHEN and SYDVKM. The CDR3 extends over 11 amino acids. The CDR3 sequence is CVSRRDTEAFY. DNA of the CDR3: TGTGTCAGCAGAAGGGATACTGAAGCTTTCTAT.

A remark on this clonotype: One junction end disagrees with the germline gene, perhaps due to a read error. The genes are TRBV29-1 and TRBJ2-7, with TRBD2 matching over 8 bases. From germline, CDR1 is SQVTM and CDR2 ANQGSEA. This CDR3 contains 13 residues. The CDR3 nucleotides read TGCAGCGTAAGGGGACGGGAGGGCCACGAGCAGTGTTTC. Translation gives CSVRGREGHEQCF.

The table lists this clonotype with many counts. The genes are TRBV6-5 and TRBJ2-1; a weak D match, TRBD2 (7 bases). Trimming pared 1 base from V and 0 bases from J, leaving 13 bases between. Germline V gene sequence: CDR1 MNHEY, CDR2 SVGAGI. The CDR3 is 17 residues long. Here the CDR3 reads CASSYYRRGGSYNEQFF. The CDR3 nucleotides are TGTGCCAGCAGTTACTACAGAAGGGGGGGCTCCTACAATGAGCAGTTCTTC.

This clonotype was found many times. V is TRBV7-9 and J is TRBJ2-1; the D gene could be TRBD1 or TRBD2 (5 bases each). This CDR3 has 17 amino acids. The germline CDR1 and CDR2 sequences are SEHNR and FQNEAQ (reference sequence). Trimming cost V 0 bases and J 4 bases, with 16 bases left between them. The CDR3 here is CASSLALGTGPYNEQFF. CDR3 bases: TGTGCCAGCAGCTTAGCGCTGGGGACCGGGCCGTACAATGAGCAGTTCTTC.

A remark on this clonotype: Germline and junction disagree at one end, which may indicate a read error. The chain's CDR3 is CDTSDSQGARYEQYF. Written as DNA, the CDR3 is TGTGACACCAGTGATTCACAGGGGGCAAGGTACGAGCAGTACTTC. The chain recombines TRBV24-1 with TRBJ2-7; 9 bases agree with TRBD1. The CDR3 has 15 amino acids. The germline V gene has CDR1 KGHDR and CDR2 SFDVKD.

Details on this clonotype: One junction end disagrees with the germline gene, perhaps due to a read error. The rearrangement uses TRBV11-2 and TRBJ2-7, with 9 bases aligning to TRBD2. CDR1 is SGHAT, CDR2 FQNNGV, per germline. This CDR3 is built from 15 residues. The CDR3 here is CASGDKREDSYKQYF. CDR3 nucleotide sequence: TGTGCCAGCGGGGACAAGCGGGAGGACTCCTACAAGCAGTACTTC.

Comments on this clonotype: This CDR3 fails to terminate in the conserved phenylalanine or tryptophan, so it likely reflects a read error. This rearrangement joins TRBV4-1 to TRBJ2-7; D gene unclear. The CDR3 consists of 14 residues. The germline V gene encodes CDR1 MGHRA and CDR2 YSYEKL. The CDR3 nucleotides are TGCGCCAGTAGCCAAGCCTCTAGTTCCTACGAGCAGTACATC. The encoded protein is CASSQASSSYEQYI.

Turning to this clonotype: A junction end diverges from the germline sequence, so it may reflect a read error. The rearrangement links TRBV6-2 or TRBV6-3 to TRBJ2-7; D remains ambiguous. The CDR3 is 13 residues long. CDR1 MNHEY and CDR2 SVGEGT come from the germline V gene. The CDR3 DNA is TGTGCAAGCAGCCCTGGCAATACCTACGAGCAGTACTTC. Translated: CASSPGNTYEQYF.

The J gene is TRBJ2-7, the V gene TRBV11-2; unclear D gene. The length of the CDR3 is 15 residues. Germline V gene sequence: CDR1 SGHAT, CDR2 FQNNGV. The CDR3: CLCSLGMDFSYEQYF. In DNA, the CDR3 is TGTCTCTGCAGCCTGGGCATGGATTTCTCCTACGAGCAGTACTTC.

Many counts were recorded for this clonotype. The rearrangement uses TRBV20-1 and TRBJ2-7, with 11 bases lining up with TRBD2. Per germline, CDR1 DFQATT and CDR2 SNEGSKA (reference sequence). Trimming cost V 0 bases and J 4 bases; bases outside gene matches: 2. The CDR3 totals 14 residues. CDR3 sequence: CSARDASGRYEQYF. The CDR3 DNA follows: TGCAGTGCTAGAGATGCTAGCGGGAGGTACGAGCAGTACTTC.

About this clonotype itself: This may stem from a read error, because a much larger clone lies one nucleotide away. The CDR3 end shows no conserved phenylalanine or tryptophan, and so a read error is likely. The J gene is TRBJ2-1, the V gene TRBV7-2, with D perhaps assigned TRBD1 or TRBD2 (5 bases each). This CDR3 has 14 amino acids. Trimming removed 4 bases from V and 5 bases from J, with 12 bases in between. Germline values: CDR1 SGHTA, CDR2 FQGNSA. CDR3 in amino acids: CASSSSGAHNEQFC. The CDR3 DNA follows: TGTGCCAGCAGCTCTTCCGGGGCTCACAATGAGCAGTTCTGC.

A word on this clonotype: The DNA is omitted, as the CDR3 cannot be located on it reliably, and the CDR3 follows TCRdb's listing. The genes are TRBV6-5 and TRBJ2-7; the D call TRBD2 from the table was never checked on the DNA. Inclusive of both ends, the CDR3 amounts to 16 amino acids. The germline gives CDR1 MNHEY, CDR2 SVGAGI. The CDR3 here is CANSLNWASGSYEHYV.